Below, 10 T cell receptor beta chains from the same sample are listed, as sequenced in a study of CD4 T cells in relation to SARS-CoV-2 and coronaviruses. Method: immunoSEQ multiplex PCR; TCRdb's copy keeps in-frame clones and lacks some. Of 20,000 to 30,000 clones in the sample, 75% to 85% were seen once. Before the COVID-19 pandemic, during about 2011-2018, CD4+ T cells were taken from unexposed donors. CD4+ T cells were isolated from the cells after 10 days of culture. For these TCRs, the target antigens are not known. Sequenced input: CD4+ T cells from PBMCs, cultured in vitro. The receptors originated from a human donor in good health.

This clone was observed a handful of times. The chain recombines TRBV19 with TRBJ1-2; D unresolved. Looked up from germline, CDR1 is LNHDA and CDR2 is SQIVND (reference sequence). V lost 0 bases and J lost 2, with 13 bases in between. CDR3 size: 16 residues. In DNA form, the CDR3 reads TGTGCCAGTAGTATAGATTTTACGGCGGTAAACTATGGCTACACCTTC. Translation: CASSIDFTAVNYGYTF. Based on the CDR3 plus reference TRBV19 and TRBJ1-2, the full variable domain is DGGITQSPKYLFRKEGQNVTLSCEQNLNHDAMYWYRQDPGQGLRLIYYSQIVNDFQKGDIAEGYSVSREKKESFPLTVTSAQKNPTAFYLCASSIDFTAVNYGYTFGSGTRLTVV.

CDR3 sequence reads: CASSASGEQYF. Here the CDR3 DNA reads TGTGCCAGCAGCGCTTCAGGGGAGCAGTACTTC. This chain uses TRBV9 with TRBJ2-7; the D gene is possibly TRBD1 (5 bases). Germline-derived CDR1 and CDR2 are SGDLS and YYNGEE. Deletions cut 3 bases from V and 7 bases from J, with 8 bases between. This CDR3 has 11 residues.

The chain couples TRBV5-1 to TRBJ1-3; 10 nucleotides align to TRBD1. V dropped 8 bases and J dropped 2; count of bases not matched to a gene: 4. The CDR3 spans 14 residues. Germline V gene lookup returns CDR1 SGHRS and CDR2 YFSETQ. The CDR3 DNA is TGCGCCAGAGACAGGGGGCCAGCTGGAAACACCATATATTTT. This sequence encodes CARDRGPAGNTIYF.

V is TRBV5-1 and J is TRBJ2-1; 12 bases align to TRBD1. Germline lookup yields CDR1 SGHRS and CDR2 YFSETQ. CDR3 length: 16 amino acids. V lost 4 bases and J lost 5; bases outside the gene matches: 7. This CDR3 reads CASSGDRGLLNNEQFF. The CDR3 DNA reads TGCGCCAGCAGCGGGGACAGGGGGCTATTGAACAATGAGCAGTTCTTC.

The rearrangement links TRBV27 to TRBJ2-5, with D unresolved. Germline-derived CDR1 and CDR2 are MNHEY and SMNVEV (reference sequence). Between the trimmed V and J ends, which lost 2 bases and 3 bases, there was a span of 13 bases. CDR3 size: 15 residues. In DNA form, the CDR3 reads TGTGCCAGCAGTTTAGGCGCTTCCGGAGAAGAGACCCAGTACTTC. This encodes CASSLGASGEETQYF.

The chain combines TRBV6-1 with TRBJ2-3, with TRBD2 as a possible D gene (6 bases). V lost 3 bases, J lost 2 bases, and 12 bases lay in between. Germline-derived CDR1 and CDR2 are MNHNS and SASEGT. CDR3 length: 15 amino acids. This CDR3 is CASSDPGSVTDTQYF. The CDR3 DNA reads TGTGCCAGCAGTGATCCCGGGAGTGTCACAGATACGCAGTATTTT.

The chain combines TRBV30 with TRBJ1-2; weak D call: TRBD1 (5 bases). Looked up from germline, CDR1 is GTSNPN and CDR2 is SVGIG (reference sequence). V was shortened by 5 bases and J by 2 bases, with 9 bases between the two germline ends. The CDR3 runs to 12 residues. DNA for the CDR3: TGTGCCTGGTCGACAGTGAACTATGGCTACACCTTC. Translated, it gives CAWSTVNYGYTF. Full variable domain (remainder filled in from reference TRBV30 and TRBJ1-2): SQTIHQWPATLVQPVGSPLSLECTVEGTSNPNLYWYRQAAGRGLQLLFYSVGIGQISSEVPQNLSASRPQDRQFILSSKKLLLSDSGFYLCAWSTVNYGYTFGSGTRLTVV.

This sequence joins TRBV6-5 and TRBJ2-7; 9 bases are shared with TRBD1. The J segment lost 3 bases and the V segment lost 7 bases, leaving 7 bases of the junction unmatched. The CDR3 is 14 residues long. Looked up from germline, CDR1 is MNHEY and CDR2 is SVGAGI. CDR3 in DNA: TGTGCCAGCACCCCGGACAGGGGACGCTACGAGCAGTACTTC. Amino acid sequence: CASTPDRGRYEQYF.

The gene calls are TRBV5-1 and TRBJ2-1; D perhaps matches TRBD1 (6 bases). With 3 bases removed from V and 8 bases from J, the gap between germline ends came to 24 bases. There are 17 residues in the CDR3. Germline V gives CDR1 SGHRS, CDR2 YFSETQ. The CDR3 sequence: CASSSMRQALSKDEQFF. The CDR3 region has the DNA TGCGCCAGCAGCTCGATGCGACAGGCCCTCTCTAAAGATGAGCAGTTCTTC.

The rearrangement links TRBV19 to TRBJ2-2; maybe TRBD2 (7 bases). The CDR3 length is 14 residues. The V end lost 5 bases, the J end lost 5 bases, and 12 bases lay between the germline ends. CDR1 and CDR2 (germline): LNHDA, SQIVND (reference sequence). CDR3 nucleotide sequence: TGTGCCAGTAGTCGGGGGGCCGCAACCGGGGAGCTGTTTTTT. Amino acids: CASSRGAATGELFF.